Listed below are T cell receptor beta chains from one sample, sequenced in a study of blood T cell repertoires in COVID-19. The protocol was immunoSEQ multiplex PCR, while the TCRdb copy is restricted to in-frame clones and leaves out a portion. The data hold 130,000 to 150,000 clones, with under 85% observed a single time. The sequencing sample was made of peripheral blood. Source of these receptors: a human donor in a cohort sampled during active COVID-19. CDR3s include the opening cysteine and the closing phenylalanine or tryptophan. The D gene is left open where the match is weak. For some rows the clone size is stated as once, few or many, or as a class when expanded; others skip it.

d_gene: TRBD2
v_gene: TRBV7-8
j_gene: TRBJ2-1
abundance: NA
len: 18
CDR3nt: TGTGCCAGCAGCTCCTACGGGGGGAGCCGGGGTTCCAACCATGAGCAGTTCTTC
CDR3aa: CASSSYGGSRGSNHEQFF

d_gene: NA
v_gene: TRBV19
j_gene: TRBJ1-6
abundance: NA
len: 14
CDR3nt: TGTGCCAGTAGTATTGAACAGCATAATTCACCCCTCCACTTT
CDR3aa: CASSIEQHNSPLHF

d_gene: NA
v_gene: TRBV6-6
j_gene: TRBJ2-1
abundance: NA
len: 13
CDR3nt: TGTGCCAGCAGACTAGGCTCCTACAATGAGCAGTTCTTC
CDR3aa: CASRLGSYNEQFF

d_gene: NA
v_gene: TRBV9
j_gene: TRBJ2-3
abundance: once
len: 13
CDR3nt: TGTGCCAGCAGTTTCCAGGGGGGCGATACGCAGTATTTT
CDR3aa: CASSFQGGDTQYF

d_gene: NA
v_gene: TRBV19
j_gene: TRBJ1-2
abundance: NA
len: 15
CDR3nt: TGTGCCAGTATTCCGAATACCGGGACATCCTATGGCTACACCTTC
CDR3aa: CASIPNTGTSYGYTF

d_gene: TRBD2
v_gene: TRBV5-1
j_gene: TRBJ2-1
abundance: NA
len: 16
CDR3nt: TGCGCCAGCAGCCCCAGGACTAGCTGGGAGGACAATGAGCAGTTCTTC
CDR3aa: CASSPRTSWEDNEQFF

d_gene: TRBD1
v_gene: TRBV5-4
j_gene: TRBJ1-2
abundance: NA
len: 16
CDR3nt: TGTGCCAGCAGCCGGCCCGTAGGACAGGGGGCGGGGGGCTACACCTTC
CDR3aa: CASSRPVGQGAGGYTF

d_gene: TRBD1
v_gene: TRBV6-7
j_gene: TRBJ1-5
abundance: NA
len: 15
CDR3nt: TGTGCCAGCAGTTACGACAGGGGGCAGAATCAGCCCCAGCATTTT
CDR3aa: CASSYDRGQNQPQHF

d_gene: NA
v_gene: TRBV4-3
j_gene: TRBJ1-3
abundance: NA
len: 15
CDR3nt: TGCGCCAGCAGCCAAGAAGGGGGGGCTGGAAACACCATATATTTT
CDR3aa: CASSQEGGAGNTIYF

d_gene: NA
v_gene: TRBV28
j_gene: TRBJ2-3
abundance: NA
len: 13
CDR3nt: TGTGCCAGCAGTTTGGACAACACAGATACGCAGTATTTT
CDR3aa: CASSLDNTDTQYF

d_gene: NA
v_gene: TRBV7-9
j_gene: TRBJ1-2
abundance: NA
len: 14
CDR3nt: TGTGCCAGCAGCTTAGTGGAGGGGCCCTATGGCTACACCTTC
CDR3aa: CASSLVEGPYGYTF

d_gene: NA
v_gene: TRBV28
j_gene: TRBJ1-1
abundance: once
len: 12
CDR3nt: TGTGCCAGCGAAGCCCAGGGGCTTGAAGCTTTCTTT
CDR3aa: CASEAQGLEAFF

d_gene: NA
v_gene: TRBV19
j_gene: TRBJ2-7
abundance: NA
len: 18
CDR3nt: TGTGCCAGCATGGAGGACAGCGTGGTCTTGCCAATCAACTACGAGCAGTACTTC
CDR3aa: CASMEDSVVLPINYEQYF

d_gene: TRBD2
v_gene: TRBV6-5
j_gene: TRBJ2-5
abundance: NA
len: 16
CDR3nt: TGTGCCAGCAGTTCGCCCAACGGGGGGGAAGGGGAGACCCAGTACTTC
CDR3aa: CASSSPNGGEGETQYF

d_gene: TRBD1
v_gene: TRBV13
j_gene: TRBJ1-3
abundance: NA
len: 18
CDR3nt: TGTGCCAGCAGCTTAAGTTGGGACAGGTCCCGATCTGGAAACACCATATATTTT
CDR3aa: CASSLSWDRSRSGNTIYF

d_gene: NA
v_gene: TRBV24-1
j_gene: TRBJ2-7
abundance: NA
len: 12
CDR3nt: TGTGCCCCCCCGGACACCTCCTACGAGCAGTACTTC
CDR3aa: CAPPDTSYEQYF

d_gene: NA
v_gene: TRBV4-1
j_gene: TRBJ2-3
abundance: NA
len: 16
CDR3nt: TGCGCCAGCAGCCAAGCAATAGGACAAAGCACAGATACGCAGTATTTT
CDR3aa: CASSQAIGQSTDTQYF

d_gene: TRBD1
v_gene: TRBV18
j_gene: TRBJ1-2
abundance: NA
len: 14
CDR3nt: TGTGCCAGCTCACCGGGACAGGGAGGAACTGGCTACACCTTC
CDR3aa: CASSPGQGGTGYTF

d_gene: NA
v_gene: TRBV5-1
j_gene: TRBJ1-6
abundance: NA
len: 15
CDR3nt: TGCGCCAGCAGCCAGGGAAGCCCGAGGAATTCACCCCTCCACTTT
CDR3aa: CASSQGSPRNSPLHF

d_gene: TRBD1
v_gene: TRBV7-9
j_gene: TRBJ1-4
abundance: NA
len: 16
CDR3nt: TGTGCCAGCAGCCTGGGACAGGCCGCAACTAATGAAAAACTGTTTTTT
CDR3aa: CASSLGQAATNEKLFF

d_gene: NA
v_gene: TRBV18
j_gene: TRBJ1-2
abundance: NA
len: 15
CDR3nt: TGTGCCAGCTCACCAGCAGGACGGGGAGGCTATGGCTACACCTTC
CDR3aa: CASSPAGRGGYGYTF

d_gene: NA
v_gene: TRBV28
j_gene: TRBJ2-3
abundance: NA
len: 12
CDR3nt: TGTGCCAGCAGTCCAGACACAGATACGCAGTATTTT
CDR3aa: CASSPDTDTQYF

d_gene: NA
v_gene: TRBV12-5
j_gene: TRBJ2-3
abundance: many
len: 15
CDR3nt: TGTGCTAGTGGTTTGGGGGGCGGAGGCACAGATACGCAGTATTTT
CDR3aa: CASGLGGGGTDTQYF

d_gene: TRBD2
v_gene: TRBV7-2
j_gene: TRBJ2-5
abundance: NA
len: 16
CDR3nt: TGTGCCAGCAGCTTAGCGACGGCTAGCGGGATGGCGACCCAGTACTTC
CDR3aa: CASSLATASGMATQYF

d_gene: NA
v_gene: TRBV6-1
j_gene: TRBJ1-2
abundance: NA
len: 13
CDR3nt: TGTGCCAGCAGTGAAGCGGGCCCCTATGGCTACACCTTC
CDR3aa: CASSEAGPYGYTF

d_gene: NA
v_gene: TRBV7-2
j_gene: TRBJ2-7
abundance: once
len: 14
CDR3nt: TGTGCCAGCACCCTATCTGGGGGCCCCTACGAGCAGTACTTC
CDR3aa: CASTLSGGPYEQYF

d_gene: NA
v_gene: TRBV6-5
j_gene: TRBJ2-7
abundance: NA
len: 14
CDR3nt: TGTGCCAGCAGGGACCTAGGGAGAACCTACGAGCAGTACTTC
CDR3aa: CASRDLGRTYEQYF

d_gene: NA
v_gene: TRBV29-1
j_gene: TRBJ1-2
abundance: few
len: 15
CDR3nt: TGCAGCGTGGAGAGACAGGACCTAGTTAACTATGGCTACACCTTC
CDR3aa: CSVERQDLVNYGYTF

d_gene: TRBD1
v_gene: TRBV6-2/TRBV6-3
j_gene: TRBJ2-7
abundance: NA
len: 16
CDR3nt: TGTGCCAGCAGCCTAACTCCGGGACAGGGTATAGGCGAGCAGTACTTC
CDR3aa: CASSLTPGQGIGEQYF

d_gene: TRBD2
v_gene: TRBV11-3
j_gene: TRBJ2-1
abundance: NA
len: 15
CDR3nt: TGTGCCAGCAGTCCCGGGACTAGCGGGGTCGGTGAGCAGTTCTTC
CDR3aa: CASSPGTSGVGEQFF

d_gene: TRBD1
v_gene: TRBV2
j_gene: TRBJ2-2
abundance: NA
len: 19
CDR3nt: TGTGCCAGCAGGACGGAGAGCCGAGCCGGGACAGGGGAGACCGGGGAGCTGTTTTTT
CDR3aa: CASRTESRAGTGETGELFF

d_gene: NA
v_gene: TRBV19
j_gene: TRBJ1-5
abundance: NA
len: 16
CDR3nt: TGTGCCAGTAGTATCGGGCGGGATACAGTAAATCAGCCCCAGCATTTT
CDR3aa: CASSIGRDTVNQPQHF

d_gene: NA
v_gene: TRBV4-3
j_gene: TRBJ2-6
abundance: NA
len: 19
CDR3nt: TGCGCCAGCAGTCAAGACCCCCCCCAACCCAGCTCTGGGGCCAACGTCCTGACTTTC
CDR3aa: CASSQDPPQPSSGANVLTF

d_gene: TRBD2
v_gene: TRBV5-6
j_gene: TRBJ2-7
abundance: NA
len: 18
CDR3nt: TGTGCCAGCAGCTTCGGGCCAGCGGGGACCCCCCTCTCCTACGAGCAGTACTTC
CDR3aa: CASSFGPAGTPLSYEQYF

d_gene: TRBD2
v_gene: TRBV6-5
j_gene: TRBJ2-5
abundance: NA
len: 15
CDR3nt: TGTGCCAGCAGTACGCTAGCGGGGGGGAGGGAGACCCAGTACTTC
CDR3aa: CASSTLAGGRETQYF

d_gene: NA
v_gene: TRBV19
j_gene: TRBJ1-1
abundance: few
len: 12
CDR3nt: TGTGCCAGTAGTATTCGGAACACTGAAGCTTTCTTT
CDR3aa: CASSIRNTEAFF

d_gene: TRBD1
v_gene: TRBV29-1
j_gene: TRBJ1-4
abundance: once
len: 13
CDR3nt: TGCAGCGGGAGGGGGCTTGGGGATGAAAAACTGTTTTTT
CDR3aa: CSGRGLGDEKLFF

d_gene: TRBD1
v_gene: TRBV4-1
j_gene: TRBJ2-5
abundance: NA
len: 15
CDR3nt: TGCGCCAGCAGCCCTATGGGACAGATCCAAGAGACCCAGTACTTC
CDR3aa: CASSPMGQIQETQYF

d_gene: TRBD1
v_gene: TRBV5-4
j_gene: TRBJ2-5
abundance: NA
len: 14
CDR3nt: TGTGCCAGCAGACCGGAAGGGGGCAGAGAGACCCAGTACTTC
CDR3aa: CASRPEGGRETQYF

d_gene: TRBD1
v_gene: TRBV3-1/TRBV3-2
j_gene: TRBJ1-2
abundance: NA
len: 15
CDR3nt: TGTGCCAGCAGCCAAGAATTGGGGACAGACTATGGCTACACCTTC
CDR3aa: CASSQELGTDYGYTF

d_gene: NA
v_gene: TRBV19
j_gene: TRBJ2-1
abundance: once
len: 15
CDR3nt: TGTGCCAGTAGTATAGAGGCCCGGGGTAACAATGAGCAGTTCTTC
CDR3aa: CASSIEARGNNEQFF

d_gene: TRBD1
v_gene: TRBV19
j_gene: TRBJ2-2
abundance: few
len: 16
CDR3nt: TGTGCCAGTAGTAGAGACCCGACAGGGCGTAGGGGGGAGCTGTTTTTT
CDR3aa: CASSRDPTGRRGELFF

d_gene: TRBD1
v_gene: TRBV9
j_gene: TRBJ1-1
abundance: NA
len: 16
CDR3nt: TGTGCCAGCAGCTCCGCTACAAGGGGGCGAGGAACTGAAGCTTTCTTT
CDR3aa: CASSSATRGRGTEAFF

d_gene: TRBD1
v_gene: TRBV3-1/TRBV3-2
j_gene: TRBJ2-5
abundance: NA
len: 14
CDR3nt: TGTGCCAGCAGCCGGAGGGACAGGGAAGAGACCCAGTACTTC
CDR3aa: CASSRRDREETQYF

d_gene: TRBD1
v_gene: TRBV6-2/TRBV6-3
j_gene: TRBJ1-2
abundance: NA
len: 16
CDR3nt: TGTGCCAGCAGTTACCCGAGGGACAGGCCACAATATGGCTACACCTTC
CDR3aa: CASSYPRDRPQYGYTF

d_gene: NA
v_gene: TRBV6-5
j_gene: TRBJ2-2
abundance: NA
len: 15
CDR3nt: TGTGCCAGCAACCCAACCCTCGGGGGTATCGGGGAGCTGTTTTTT
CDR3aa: CASNPTLGGIGELFF

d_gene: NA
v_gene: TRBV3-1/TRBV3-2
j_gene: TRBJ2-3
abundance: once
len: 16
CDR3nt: TGTGCCAGCAGCCAAGGTATTGGGGCGGGGAGAGATACGCAGTATTTT
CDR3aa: CASSQGIGAGRDTQYF

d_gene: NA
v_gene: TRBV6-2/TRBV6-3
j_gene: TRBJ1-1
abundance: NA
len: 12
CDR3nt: TGTGCCAGCAGCCGACAGCTCACTGAAGCTTTCTTT
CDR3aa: CASSRQLTEAFF

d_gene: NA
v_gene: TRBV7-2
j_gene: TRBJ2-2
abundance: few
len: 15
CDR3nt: TGTGCCAGCAGCTCCAGGACAGGAGGGAACGGGGAGCTGTTTTTT
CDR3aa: CASSSRTGGNGELFF